These T cell receptor beta chains were read from a single sample in a study of shared clonotypes between healthy human individuals. The table came from immunoSEQ multiplex PCR; TCRdb's copy has only in-frame clones and leaves some out. The sample gives about 1 million clones, 60% to 80% of which show up once; about 1.5% is in the top ten. The sample comprised memory CD4+ T cells sorted from blood. The receptors shown here come from a man between 18 and 35 years old in good health. Each CDR3 is given with its conserved first and last residue. A D gene is named only where the DNA matches it firmly.

TRBV19	.	TRBJ1-6	CASSMMSLSNSPLHF
TRBV28	TRBD2	TRBJ2-7	CASGALAGWTYEQYF
TRBV4-2	TRBD1	TRBJ2-7	CASSRGTGGYYEQYF
TRBV19	.	TRBJ1-2	CASSWGVNYGYTF
TRBV10-3	TRBD1	TRBJ1-2	CAISVQGAIANYGYTF
TRBV18	.	TRBJ2-3	CASSPALATDTQYF
TRBV27	.	TRBJ1-1	CASSKSPPTGLTEAFF
TRBV5-1	TRBD2	TRBJ2-7	CASSQTTGLAGGEGFYEQYF
TRBV4-2	.	TRBJ1-1	CASSLERRWGDTEAFF
TRBV15	.	TRBJ1-6	CATSLRNSPLHF
TRBV4-1	TRBD1	TRBJ2-1	CASSQVSLGGTEQFF
TRBV30	.	TRBJ2-3	CAWSVLVGADTQYF
TRBV6-1	TRBD1	TRBJ2-7	CASSETGQGLVGVSREQYF
TRBV2	TRBD1	TRBJ2-7	CASSESWTGYEQYF
TRBV5-1	TRBD1	TRBJ1-2	CASSQTGISSGYTF
TRBV18	.	TRBJ1-2	CASSPGSRDGYTF
TRBV27	.	TRBJ2-1	CASSPPGLSYNEQFF
TRBV2	.	TRBJ1-5	CASAGDSNQPQHF
TRBV19	.	TRBJ1-2	CASSFSEIIQTYGYTF
TRBV30	.	TRBJ2-7	CAWSEGLSYEQYF
TRBV5-8	.	TRBJ2-7	CASSPTGRPYEQYF
TRBV18	.	TRBJ1-2	CASSQDTDYGYTF
TRBV5-1	TRBD1	TRBJ1-4	CASSLTGGFNEKLFF
TRBV5-4	TRBD2	TRBJ2-3	CASSDLAGSDTQYF
TRBV28	TRBD2	TRBJ2-1	CASINGGSSYNEQFF
TRBV7-6	TRBD2	TRBJ2-3	CASSLGLAGSLGTDTQYF
TRBV10-3	.	TRBJ2-2	CAISRQNTGELFF
TRBV5-5	TRBD2	TRBJ2-3	CASSRLAGKITDTQYF
TRBV5-8	TRBD2	TRBJ2-3	CASSPRASGSPGQYF